The 7 T cell receptor beta chains below all came from one sample that was sequenced in a study of blood T cell repertoires in COVID-19. The data were produced by immunoSEQ multiplex PCR, yet TCRdb's version contains in-frame clones alone and is incomplete. This sample has about 140,000 clones, with about four fifths found just once. Sequenced input: peripheral blood. These receptors originate from a human donor in a cohort sampled during active COVID-19.

The chain recombines TRBV28 with TRBJ2-7, with D possibly matching TRBD1 (6 bases). This CDR3 has 13 residues. Trimming pared 6 bases from V and 7 bases from J, leaving 16 bases between. From germline, CDR1 is MDHEN and CDR2 SYDVKM. The CDR3, as DNA: TGTGCCAGCAGGCTCGACAGGTATGGGGAGCAGTACTTC. This sequence encodes CASRLDRYGEQYF.

The rearrangement links TRBV6-6 to TRBJ2-1, with 8 bases matching TRBD2. J gave up 3 bases and V 6 bases, and 7 bases lay outside the gene matches. This CDR3 contains 15 residues. Per the germline V gene, CDR1 is MNHNY and CDR2 is SVGAGI (reference sequence). Here the CDR3 reads CASSPTGTSYNEQFF. The CDR3 nucleotides read TGTGCCAGCAGCCCTACCGGGACTAGCTACAATGAGCAGTTCTTC.

The CDR3, as DNA: TGTGCCACCAGTGATCCTAGCGGGAGGGGGAACACCGGGGAGCTGTTTTTT. This translates into CATSDPSGRGNTGELFF. The V gene is TRBV24-1, the J gene TRBJ2-2, with TRBD2 matching over 12 bases. Germline CDR1 and CDR2: KGHDR and SFDVKD. J gave up 1 base and V 3 bases, and 2 bases lay outside the gene matches. The CDR3 runs 17 residues.

As regards this clone: The same CDR3 arises from other DNA sequences in this sample as well. V gene TRBV2 combines with J gene TRBJ2-7; the D is unclear. Trimming removed 7 bases from V and 3 bases from J, with 7 bases in between. The CDR3 sequence is 11 residues long. Germline values: CDR1 SNHLY, CDR2 FYNNEI. In nucleotides, the CDR3 is TGTGCCAGCACACCCGGCTACGAGCAGTACTTC. Its protein is CASTPGYEQYF.

The chain joins TRBV6-2 or TRBV6-3 to TRBJ2-7; perhaps TRBD1 as D (6 bases). From germline, CDR1 is MNHEY and CDR2 SVGEGT. The CDR3 sequence is 14 residues long. The V end lost 7 bases, the J end lost 3 bases, and 16 bases lay between the germline ends. The chain's CDR3 is CASNPFVGGYEQYF. The DNA of the CDR3 is TGTGCCAGCAACCCCTTCGTAGGGGGCTACGAGCAGTACTTC.

The chain couples TRBV6-6 to TRBJ2-1, with TRBD2 matching 9 bases. V gave up 0 bases and J gave up 6 bases; unmatched junction bases: 6. Germline V gives CDR1 MNHNY, CDR2 SVGAGI (reference sequence). The CDR3 length is 16 residues. The CDR3 loop is CASSYSTSGNGNEQFF. The CDR3 nucleotides are TGTGCCAGCAGTTACTCGACTAGCGGAAACGGCAATGAGCAGTTCTTC.

The chain has TRBV19 and TRBJ2-5, with 14 bases that match TRBD2. V dropped 10 bases and J dropped 4; count of bases not matched to a gene: 11. The CDR3 covers 16 residues. Germline values: CDR1 LNHDA, CDR2 SQIVND (reference sequence). CDR3 sequence: CATTGLAGARGETQYF. As DNA, the CDR3 is TGTGCCACTACGGGACTAGCGGGAGCACGGGGAGAGACCCAGTACTTC.